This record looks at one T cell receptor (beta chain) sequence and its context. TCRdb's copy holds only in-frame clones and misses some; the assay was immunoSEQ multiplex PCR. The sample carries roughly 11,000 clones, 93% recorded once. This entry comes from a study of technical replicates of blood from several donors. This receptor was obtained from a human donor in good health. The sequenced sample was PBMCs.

CDR3 in DNA: TGTGCCAGCAGCAATCAGGTTGGGGAGACCCAGTACTTC. Translated, it gives CASSNQVGETQYF. The J gene is TRBJ2-5, the V gene TRBV11-2; no definite D call. The length of the CDR3 is 13 residues. CDR1 and CDR2 from the germline V gene are SGHAT and FQNNGV. V shed 5 bases and J shed 5 bases, with 12 bases lying between them.